Following are 14 T cell receptor beta chains from one sample sequenced in a study of CD8 T cells in Susac syndrome. About 0.5 to 1 ug RNA was reverse transcribed with random hexamers. TCRdb redid the calling of the immunoSEQ multiplex PCR reads with MiXCR, one entry per CDR3 protein. This sample has roughly 300,000 distinct CDR3 sequences; about 88% occur once, and the top ten carry over 0.095%. Sequencing used CD8+ T cells from PBMCs. The receptors were sampled from a human donor with multiple sclerosis.

This chain links TRBV27 with TRBJ1-1, with D unresolved. This CDR3 spans 11 amino acids. Germline V gene lookup returns CDR1 MNHEY and CDR2 SMNVEV (reference sequence). Trimming shortened V by 8 bases and J by 6 bases, and 10 bases separated the two germline ends. Here the CDR3 reads CASGLGAEAFF. The CDR3 DNA reads as TGTGCCAGCGGTCTTGGGGCTGAAGCTTTCTTT.

J is TRBJ2-5 and V is TRBV7-6; D ambiguous. The CDR3 has 15 amino acids. The V gene's germline CDR1 is SGHVS and CDR2 FNYEAQ. V was trimmed by 5 bases and J by 1 base, leaving 14 bases between them. The CDR3: CASSRIGLAQETQYF. CDR3 sequence (DNA): TGTGCCAGCAGCCGTATAGGGTTAGCCCAAGAGACCCAGTACTTC.

The chain recombines TRBV2 with TRBJ2-5; tentatively, D is TRBD2 (6 bases). This CDR3 spans 17 amino acids. Trimming took 0 bases from V and 3 from J, leaving 17 bases between them. Germline values: CDR1 SNHLY, CDR2 FYNNEI. The CDR3 nucleotides are TGTGCCAGCAGTGAAGCGGTTCTGGGACTGGAGGAAGAGACCCAGTACTTC. This encodes CASSEAVLGLEEETQYF.

This clonotype showed up just once. The genes are TRBV10-3 and TRBJ2-2; tentative D call: TRBD1 (5 bases). Trimming left V 5 bases short and J 7 bases short, with 14 bases between. The CDR3 extends over 14 amino acids. CDR1 ENHRY and CDR2 SYGVKD come from the germline V gene. The CDR3 protein is CAISNLGQGGELFF. The CDR3 region has the DNA TGTGCCATCAGTAACCTTGGGCAGGGCGGGGAGCTGTTTTTT.

The CDR3 coding sequence is TGTGCCAGCAGCCAAGGGACGGCCAATGAGCAGTTCTTC. Translation gives CASSQGTANEQFF. The J gene is TRBJ2-1, the V gene TRBV3-1; the D is unclear. Germline V gene sequence: CDR1 LGHDT, CDR2 YNNKEL (reference sequence). The CDR3 spans 13 residues. Trimming left V 1 base short and J 6 bases short, with 7 bases between.

The rearrangement uses TRBV2 and TRBJ2-1; 9 bases map to TRBD2. CDR1 SNHLY and CDR2 FYNNEI come from the germline V gene. The CDR3 is 14 residues long. V gave up 6 bases and J gave up 4 bases; unmatched junction bases: 4. The CDR3 nucleotides read TGTGCCAGCAGATGGACTAGCGATTACAATGAGCAGTTCTTC. This translates into CASRWTSDYNEQFF. The whole variable domain, filled in from reference TRBV2 and TRBJ2-1, reads EPEVTQTPSHQVTQMGQEVILRCVPISNHLYFYWYRQILGQKVEFLVSFYNNEISEKSEIFDDQFSVERPDGSNFTLKIRSTKLEDSAMYFCASRWTSDYNEQFFGPGTRLTVL.

The chain employs TRBV9 and TRBJ1-2; D is uncertain. The CDR3 covers 13 residues. Trimming removed 3 bases from V and 4 bases from J, with 10 bases in between. Germline V lookup: CDR1 SGDLS, CDR2 YYNGEE. The CDR3 coding sequence is TGTGCCAGCAGCGCCACAGAGAGCTATGGCTACACCTTC. It yields the protein CASSATESYGYTF.

The CDR3: CACPRGNEQFF. The CDR3 DNA sequence: TGTGCCTGCCCCCGGGGAAATGAGCAGTTCTTC. The V and J genes are TRBV30 and TRBJ2-1; TRBD2 might be the D (5 bases). Looked up from germline, CDR1 is GTSNPN and CDR2 is SVGIG (reference sequence). V shed 6 bases and J shed 7 bases, with 10 bases lying between them. The CDR3 extends over 11 amino acids. The complete variable domain, with remaining parts taken from reference TRBV30 and TRBJ2-1, reads SQTIHQWPATLVQPVGSPLSLECTVEGTSNPNLYWYRQAAGRGLQLLFYSVGIGQISSEVPQNLSASRPQDRQFILSSKKLLLSDSGFYLCACPRGNEQFFGPGTRLTVL.

The rearrangement uses TRBV5-1 and TRBJ1-5; D remains ambiguous. This CDR3 contains 15 residues. Germline CDR1 is SGHRS and CDR2 is YFSETQ. V lost 0 bases, J lost 3 bases, and 10 bases lay in between. CDR3 sequence reads: CASSLAAGSNQPQHF. DNA of the CDR3: TGCGCCAGCAGCTTGGCCGCGGGGTCCAATCAGCCCCAGCATTTT.

The V call is TRBV7-6, the J call TRBJ1-2, with D unclear. Deletions cut 0 bases from V and 8 bases from J, with 22 bases between. Germline CDR1 and CDR2: SGHVS and FNYEAQ. The CDR3 spans 17 residues. DNA of the CDR3: TGTGCCAGCAGCTTAGCCCAGGTCCCGGGGTTGATAGAGGGCTACACCTTC. This codes for CASSLAQVPGLIEGYTF.

This sequence joins TRBV6-1 and TRBJ2-2; 7 bases agree with TRBD2. J lost 6 bases, V lost 4 bases, and 11 bases had no gene match. This CDR3 is built from 16 residues. The V gene's germline CDR1 is MNHNS and CDR2 SASEGT. The chain's CDR3 is CASSALRGSTAGELFF. CDR3 sequence (DNA): TGTGCCAGCAGTGCTTTACGCGGGAGTACCGCCGGGGAGCTGTTTTTT.

The chain recombines TRBV28 with TRBJ2-1; 7 bases fit TRBD2. The CDR3 totals 14 residues. After removal of 8 bases from V and 7 bases from J, the junction contained 11 bases not matched to a gene. In germline, CDR1 is MDHEN, CDR2 SYDVKM. The CDR3 sequence is CASSLEAGRNEQFF. The CDR3 DNA reads TGTGCCAGCTCCCTAGAAGCGGGGCGGAATGAGCAGTTCTTC.

DNA for the CDR3: TGTGCCAGCAGCCCCCGCGGGGGAGCCACCAATCAGCCCCAGCATTTT. Its protein product is CASSPRGGATNQPQHF. V gene TRBV5-6 combines with J gene TRBJ1-5; D might be TRBD1 (5 bases). The V end was cut by 4 bases, the J end by 3 bases, with 17 bases between. CDR1 is SGHDT, CDR2 YYEEEE, per germline. CDR3 length equals 16 residues.

V is TRBV7-3 and J is TRBJ2-1; tentatively, D is TRBD1 or TRBD2 (5 bases each). The CDR3 has 15 amino acids. The V and J ends lost 3 bases and 2 bases respectively, with 11 bases between them. Germline CDR1 reads SGHTA; CDR2 reads FQGTGA. CDR3 in DNA: TGTGCCAGCAGCTTTGTGAGGGGACCCTACAATGAGCAGTTCTTC. Protein: CASSFVRGPYNEQFF. Full variable domain (remainder filled in from reference TRBV7-3 and TRBJ2-1): GAGVSQTPSNKVTEKGKYVELRCDPISGHTALYWYRQSLGQGPEFLIYFQGTGAADDSGLPNDRFFAVRPEGSVSTLKIQRTERGDSAVYLCASSFVRGPYNEQFFGPGTRLTVL.